This is a list of T cell receptor beta chains from one sample in a study of shared clonotypes between healthy human individuals. Generated by immunoSEQ multiplex PCR, the TCRdb table keeps only in-frame clones and is missing some. The profile covers roughly 650,000 clones, with around 96% appearing a single time and less than 0.13% taken by the ten largest. The sequenced sample consisted of naive CD8+ T cells sorted from blood. The receptors were gathered from a woman under 40 in good health. Both conserved end residues are part of each CDR3. The D gene is left open where the match is weak. Rows may omit the clone size; those that give it use once, few, many or a size class.

v_gene: TRBV5-1
abundance: NA
j_gene: TRBJ2-5
d_gene: TRBD1
CDR3aa: CASSFYPLTGVGEQYF
CDR3nt: TGCGCCAGCAGCTTCTACCCGTTGACAGGGGTGGGAGAGCAGTACTTC

v_gene: TRBV7-8
abundance: NA
j_gene: TRBJ1-1
d_gene: TRBD1
CDR3aa: CASSSEAGTEMNTEAFF
CDR3nt: TGTGCCAGCAGCTCAGAGGCCGGGACAGAGATGAACACTGAAGCTTTCTTT

v_gene: TRBV6-6
abundance: NA
j_gene: TRBJ2-7
d_gene: NA
CDR3aa: CASSTIYEQYF
CDR3nt: TGTGCCAGCAGTACCATCTACGAGCAGTACTTC

v_gene: TRBV6-5
abundance: NA
j_gene: TRBJ2-7
d_gene: NA
CDR3aa: CASSYSEGEAYEQYF
CDR3nt: TGTGCCAGCAGTTACTCTGAGGGAGAAGCCTACGAGCAGTACTTC

v_gene: TRBV10-3
abundance: NA
j_gene: TRBJ2-3
d_gene: TRBD2
CDR3aa: CAISESSGRGYTQYF
CDR3nt: TGTGCCATCAGTGAGTCAAGCGGGAGAGGGTATACGCAGTATTTT

v_gene: TRBV4-1
abundance: NA
j_gene: TRBJ1-3
d_gene: NA
CDR3aa: CASSQVGNTIYF
CDR3nt: TGCGCCAGCAGCCAAGTTGGAAACACCATATATTTT

v_gene: TRBV18
abundance: NA
j_gene: TRBJ2-1
d_gene: NA
CDR3aa: CASSRVYPAENRYNEQFF
CDR3nt: TGTGCCAGCTCACGGGTTTATCCGGCGGAAAACCGCTACAATGAGCAGTTCTTC

v_gene: TRBV18
abundance: NA
j_gene: TRBJ2-7
d_gene: TRBD1
CDR3aa: CASSPADRVPYEQYF
CDR3nt: TGTGCCAGCTCACCAGCGGACAGGGTGCCCTACGAGCAGTACTTC

v_gene: TRBV4-2
abundance: NA
j_gene: TRBJ2-7
d_gene: NA
CDR3aa: CASSPGDSISYEQYF
CDR3nt: TGTGCCAGCAGCCCGGGGGACAGTATCTCGTACGAGCAGTACTTC

v_gene: TRBV7-6
abundance: NA
j_gene: TRBJ2-2
d_gene: TRBD2
CDR3aa: CASSFGSGTFPGELFF
CDR3nt: TGTGCCAGCAGCTTCGGAAGCGGGACCTTCCCCGGGGAGCTGTTTTTT

v_gene: TRBV27
abundance: NA
j_gene: TRBJ2-2
d_gene: NA
CDR3aa: CASSLKQVDKELFF
CDR3nt: TGTGCCAGCAGTTTAAAACAGGTCGATAAGGAGCTGTTTTTT

v_gene: TRBV6-1
abundance: NA
j_gene: TRBJ2-7
d_gene: TRBD1
CDR3aa: CASSEPGQGYEQYF
CDR3nt: TGTGCCAGCAGTGAACCGGGACAGGGGTACGAGCAGTACTTC

v_gene: TRBV6-1
abundance: once
j_gene: TRBJ2-1
d_gene: TRBD2
CDR3aa: CASSVLAGVNLGDEQFF
CDR3nt: TGTGCCAGCAGTGTACTAGCGGGAGTAAACTTGGGAGATGAGCAGTTCTTC

v_gene: TRBV6-5
abundance: NA
j_gene: TRBJ2-1
d_gene: NA
CDR3aa: CASSSRPDSYNEQFF
CDR3nt: TGTGCCAGCAGTTCCCGACCGGACTCTTACAATGAGCAGTTCTTC

v_gene: TRBV14
abundance: NA
j_gene: TRBJ2-2
d_gene: NA
CDR3aa: CASSHPKMEEGTGELFF
CDR3nt: TGTGCCAGCAGCCACCCCAAAATGGAGGAGGGCACCGGGGAGCTGTTTTTT

v_gene: TRBV7-8
abundance: NA
j_gene: TRBJ2-7
d_gene: NA
CDR3aa: CASSLRVYEQYF
CDR3nt: TGTGCCAGCAGCTTAAGAGTATACGAGCAGTACTTC

v_gene: TRBV27
abundance: NA
j_gene: TRBJ1-2
d_gene: TRBD1
CDR3aa: CASSWDRGSINYGYTF
CDR3nt: TGTGCCAGCAGCTGGGACAGGGGATCTATTAACTATGGCTACACCTTC

v_gene: TRBV4-2
abundance: NA
j_gene: TRBJ2-7
d_gene: TRBD2
CDR3aa: CASSRETGLAGAYEQYF
CDR3nt: TGTGCCAGCAGCCGCGAAACCGGACTAGCGGGGGCCTACGAGCAGTACTTC

v_gene: TRBV10-3
abundance: NA
j_gene: TRBJ1-2
d_gene: TRBD1
CDR3aa: CAIAGTGPNYGYTF
CDR3nt: TGTGCCATCGCCGGGACAGGGCCAAACTATGGCTACACCTTC

v_gene: TRBV28
abundance: NA
j_gene: TRBJ2-7
d_gene: NA
CDR3aa: CASSFFAGSYEQYF
CDR3nt: TGTGCCAGCAGTTTTTTCGCGGGTTCCTACGAGCAGTACTTC

v_gene: TRBV4-1
abundance: NA
j_gene: TRBJ2-3
d_gene: NA
CDR3aa: CASSHPTDGSTDTQYF
CDR3nt: TGCGCCAGCAGCCATCCGACCGACGGGAGCACAGATACGCAGTATTTT

v_gene: TRBV5-4
abundance: once
j_gene: TRBJ2-1
d_gene: NA
CDR3aa: CASGLVNEQFF
CDR3nt: TGTGCCAGCGGGCTAGTAAATGAGCAGTTCTTC

v_gene: TRBV7-9
abundance: NA
j_gene: TRBJ2-7
d_gene: NA
CDR3aa: CASTHSRSEQYF
CDR3nt: TGTGCCAGCACCCACAGTAGGAGCGAGCAGTACTTC

v_gene: TRBV28
abundance: NA
j_gene: TRBJ2-7
d_gene: TRBD1
CDR3aa: CASSPTGGGGEQYF
CDR3nt: TGTGCCAGCAGTCCTACAGGGGGCGGGGGCGAGCAGTACTTC

v_gene: TRBV6-1
abundance: NA
j_gene: TRBJ2-5
d_gene: TRBD1
CDR3aa: CASSGVDRGLGETQYF
CDR3nt: TGTGCCAGCAGTGGGGTCGACAGGGGGCTGGGTGAGACCCAGTACTTC

v_gene: TRBV19
abundance: NA
j_gene: TRBJ1-5
d_gene: TRBD1
CDR3aa: CASRPRQGGNQPQHF
CDR3nt: TGTGCCAGTAGACCGAGACAGGGTGGCAATCAGCCCCAGCATTTT

v_gene: TRBV6-1
abundance: NA
j_gene: TRBJ2-3
d_gene: NA
CDR3aa: CASREPTVHTQYF
CDR3nt: TGTGCCAGCAGGGAGCCGACAGTTCATACGCAGTATTTT

v_gene: TRBV5-3
abundance: NA
j_gene: TRBJ1-1
d_gene: NA
CDR3aa: CARSLITGRVTEAFF
CDR3nt: TGTGCCAGAAGCCTAATAACAGGGAGGGTCACTGAAGCTTTCTTT

v_gene: TRBV27
abundance: NA
j_gene: TRBJ1-5
d_gene: NA
CDR3aa: CASSLRGDRYSNQPQHF
CDR3nt: TGTGCCAGCAGTTTACGCGGTGACAGATATAGCAATCAGCCCCAGCATTTT

v_gene: TRBV9
abundance: NA
j_gene: TRBJ2-3
d_gene: TRBD1
CDR3aa: CASSEWDRYTDTQYF
CDR3nt: TGTGCCAGCAGCGAATGGGACAGATACACAGATACGCAGTATTTT

v_gene: TRBV7-9
abundance: NA
j_gene: TRBJ2-1
d_gene: NA
CDR3aa: CASSVTSFDDEQFF
CDR3nt: TGTGCCAGCAGCGTGACTAGTTTCGACGATGAGCAGTTCTTC

v_gene: TRBV28
abundance: NA
j_gene: TRBJ2-7
d_gene: NA
CDR3aa: CASSLSGSSSYEQYF
CDR3nt: TGTGCCAGCAGTTTATCAGGGAGTAGCTCCTACGAGCAGTACTTC

v_gene: TRBV28
abundance: NA
j_gene: TRBJ2-5
d_gene: TRBD2
CDR3aa: CASSFGTSGFNDLQETQYF
CDR3nt: TGTGCCAGCAGTTTCGGGACTAGCGGGTTTAACGACCTCCAAGAGACCCAGTACTTC

v_gene: TRBV18
abundance: NA
j_gene: TRBJ2-7
d_gene: NA
CDR3aa: CASSPEMTPYEQYF
CDR3nt: TGTGCCAGCTCACCCGAAATGACACCCTACGAGCAGTACTTC

v_gene: TRBV27
abundance: NA
j_gene: TRBJ1-1
d_gene: TRBD1
CDR3aa: CASRKGGIGRTEAFF
CDR3nt: TGTGCCAGCAGGAAAGGGGGCATCGGGAGGACTGAAGCTTTCTTT

v_gene: TRBV28
abundance: NA
j_gene: TRBJ2-3
d_gene: TRBD2
CDR3aa: CASSSGLAGVWTDTQYF
CDR3nt: TGTGCCAGCAGTTCGGGACTAGCGGGAGTTTGGACAGATACGCAGTATTTT

v_gene: TRBV7-6
abundance: NA
j_gene: TRBJ2-1
d_gene: NA
CDR3aa: CASSLGGRSSYNEQFF
CDR3nt: TGTGCCAGCAGCTTAGGAGGGCGAAGCTCCTACAATGAGCAGTTCTTC

v_gene: TRBV2
abundance: NA
j_gene: TRBJ2-2
d_gene: NA
CDR3aa: CASSWARRERGTGELFF
CDR3nt: TGTGCCAGCAGTTGGGCAAGGCGGGAAAGGGGCACCGGGGAGCTGTTTTTT

v_gene: TRBV2
abundance: NA
j_gene: TRBJ2-3
d_gene: NA
CDR3aa: CASIPGLRTDTQYF
CDR3nt: TGTGCCAGCATCCCGGGACTGCGGACAGATACGCAGTATTTT

v_gene: TRBV10-2
abundance: NA
j_gene: TRBJ1-2
d_gene: TRBD1
CDR3aa: CASSGPLPSTGTDYGYTF
CDR3nt: TGCGCCAGCAGTGGTCCCCTCCCCTCAACCGGGACAGACTATGGCTACACCTTC

v_gene: TRBV5-4
abundance: NA
j_gene: TRBJ2-1
d_gene: TRBD2
CDR3aa: CASRDLAGGLNEQFF
CDR3nt: TGTGCCAGCAGAGACCTAGCGGGAGGGCTCAATGAGCAGTTCTTC

v_gene: TRBV9
abundance: NA
j_gene: TRBJ1-2
d_gene: NA
CDR3aa: CASSATASNYGYTF
CDR3nt: TGTGCCAGCAGCGCCACAGCCTCTAACTATGGCTACACCTTC

v_gene: TRBV19
abundance: NA
j_gene: TRBJ2-2
d_gene: NA
CDR3aa: CASSIDLDGELFF
CDR3nt: TGTGCCAGTAGTATAGATCTGGACGGGGAGCTGTTTTTT

v_gene: TRBV20-1
abundance: NA
j_gene: TRBJ2-1
d_gene: NA
CDR3aa: CSASQGAEQFF
CDR3nt: TGCAGTGCTTCACAGGGCGCTGAGCAGTTCTTC

v_gene: TRBV6-1
abundance: NA
j_gene: TRBJ1-1
d_gene: NA
CDR3aa: CASSEGIGNTEAFF
CDR3nt: TGTGCCAGCAGTGAAGGGATTGGGAATACTGAAGCTTTCTTT

v_gene: TRBV19
abundance: few
j_gene: TRBJ2-7
d_gene: TRBD1
CDR3aa: CASSTWTGDEQYF
CDR3nt: TGTGCCAGTAGTACGTGGACAGGGGACGAGCAGTACTTC

v_gene: TRBV10-2
abundance: NA
j_gene: TRBJ2-7
d_gene: TRBD2
CDR3aa: CASSEPGGDFLYYEQYF
CDR3nt: TGCGCCAGCAGTGAGCCTGGGGGGGACTTTTTATACTACGAGCAGTACTTC

v_gene: TRBV5-1
abundance: NA
j_gene: TRBJ2-7
d_gene: TRBD2
CDR3aa: CASSPGLAGESYYAQYF
CDR3nt: TGCGCCAGCAGCCCGGGACTAGCGGGAGAGAGCTACTACGCGCAGTACTTC

v_gene: TRBV2
abundance: NA
j_gene: TRBJ2-4
d_gene: NA
CDR3aa: CASSEEWKDIQYF
CDR3nt: TGTGCCAGCAGTGAAGAATGGAAAGACATTCAGTACTTC

v_gene: TRBV28
abundance: NA
j_gene: TRBJ1-1
d_gene: TRBD1
CDR3aa: CASSFDRDTEAFF
CDR3nt: TGTGCCAGCAGTTTTGACAGGGACACTGAAGCTTTCTTT

v_gene: TRBV4-1
abundance: NA
j_gene: TRBJ2-1
d_gene: TRBD2
CDR3aa: CASSQDWNSGGYNEQFF
CDR3nt: TGCGCCAGCAGCCAAGATTGGAATAGCGGGGGCTACAATGAGCAGTTCTTC

v_gene: TRBV19
abundance: NA
j_gene: TRBJ2-7
d_gene: NA
CDR3aa: CASSISPASSYEQYF
CDR3nt: TGTGCCAGTAGTATTTCCCCAGCGTCCTCCTACGAGCAGTACTTC

v_gene: TRBV28
abundance: NA
j_gene: TRBJ2-5
d_gene: NA
CDR3aa: CASSSLGGKETQYF
CDR3nt: TGTGCCAGCAGTTCCTTAGGCGGGAAAGAGACCCAGTACTTC

v_gene: TRBV11-2
abundance: NA
j_gene: TRBJ2-1
d_gene: TRBD2
CDR3aa: CASTTTPGTSANNEQFF
CDR3nt: TGTGCCAGCACTACCACCCCCGGGACTAGCGCTAACAATGAGCAGTTCTTC

v_gene: TRBV7-9
abundance: NA
j_gene: TRBJ1-5
d_gene: NA
CDR3aa: CASSSGGPQHF
CDR3nt: TGTGCCAGCAGCTCCGGGGGGCCCCAGCATTTT

v_gene: TRBV7-6
abundance: NA
j_gene: TRBJ2-1
d_gene: NA
CDR3aa: CASKDPGNEQFF
CDR3nt: TGTGCCAGCAAGGACCCGGGGAATGAGCAGTTCTTC

v_gene: TRBV18
abundance: NA
j_gene: TRBJ1-5
d_gene: NA
CDR3aa: CASSPVGGNQPQHF
CDR3nt: TGTGCCAGCTCACCCGTTGGGGGCAATCAGCCCCAGCATTTT

v_gene: TRBV11-2
abundance: NA
j_gene: TRBJ1-2
d_gene: TRBD1
CDR3aa: CASSSRTGGRVYGYTF
CDR3nt: TGTGCCAGCAGCTCCCGGACAGGGGGTAGGGTCTATGGCTACACCTTC

v_gene: TRBV27
abundance: NA
j_gene: TRBJ2-1
d_gene: TRBD2
CDR3aa: CASSYGTSGRNEQFF
CDR3nt: TGTGCCAGCAGTTATGGGACTAGCGGGAGAAATGAGCAGTTCTTC